A single T cell receptor beta chain is shown here with its context. Data came from immunoSEQ multiplex PCR; TCRdb stores just in-frame clones and leaves some out. The data hold 130,000 to 150,000 clones, with 84% observed a single time. This sample was included in a study of blood T cell repertoires in COVID-19. About the research overall: The United States, Italy and Spain provided the acute and convalescent COVID-19 samples. PBMCs, B-cell-depleted T cells, or T cells were the source of the cDNA or gDNA that made up the material.

This receptor was taken from a woman between 45 and 65 years old who had been exposed to COVID-19. The sample taken for sequencing was PBMCs or T cells enriched from blood (not recorded which).

This CDR3 reads CASSQEAGVYEKLFF. In nucleotides, the CDR3 is TGCGCCAGCAGCCAAGAGGCAGGGGTTTATGAAAAACTGTTTTTT. J is TRBJ1-4 and V is TRBV4-1, with TRBD1 as a possible D gene (6 bases). CDR1 and CDR2 from the germline V gene are MGHRA and YSYEKL. The CDR3 covers 15 residues. V lost 0 bases and J 6 bases, leaving 11 bases between the germline ends.